Detailed here is one TCR beta chain. These data come from a study of control samples from healthy donors and cancer patients. TCRdb's copy holds only in-frame clones and misses some; the assay was immunoSEQ multiplex PCR. The data contain fewer than 85,000 clones, 90% to 95% of them singletons. This TCR derives from a man aged 30 to 45 in good health. The sequenced sample was blood.

Here the CDR3 DNA reads TGTGCCACCAGTGACACCGGGACGGATGGGTATGGCTACACCTTC. Residues: CATSDTGTDGYGYTF. V gene TRBV24-1 combines with J gene TRBJ1-2, with D possibly TRBD1 on 5 matching bases. This CDR3 comprises 15 residues. V lost 4 bases, J lost 5 bases, and 16 bases lay in between. In germline, CDR1 is KGHDR, CDR2 SFDVKD.